This T cell receptor beta chain was captured in a study of blood T cell repertoires in COVID-19. Study overall: Material from acute and convalescent COVID-19 was sourced from the United States, Italy and Spain.

Some clones are missing from TCRdb's copy, which holds only in-frame ones; the method was immunoSEQ multiplex PCR. The sample consists of about 300,000 clones, just over 85% of them appearing once. The germline V gene encodes CDR1 SGHRS and CDR2 YFSETQ. There are 16 residues in the CDR3. V lost 4 bases to trimming and J lost 0 bases, with 14 bases between them. The chain links TRBV5-1 to TRBJ2-1, with D possibly matching TRBD1 (6 bases). This sequence was found in a man aged 25-45 years who had recovered from COVID-19. Sequencing used PBMCs or T cells enriched from blood (not recorded which). The CDR3 DNA follows: TGCGCCAGCAGCGGAAATACAGGGAGCTCCTACAATGAGCAGTTCTTC. Translating it yields CASSGNTGSSYNEQFF.